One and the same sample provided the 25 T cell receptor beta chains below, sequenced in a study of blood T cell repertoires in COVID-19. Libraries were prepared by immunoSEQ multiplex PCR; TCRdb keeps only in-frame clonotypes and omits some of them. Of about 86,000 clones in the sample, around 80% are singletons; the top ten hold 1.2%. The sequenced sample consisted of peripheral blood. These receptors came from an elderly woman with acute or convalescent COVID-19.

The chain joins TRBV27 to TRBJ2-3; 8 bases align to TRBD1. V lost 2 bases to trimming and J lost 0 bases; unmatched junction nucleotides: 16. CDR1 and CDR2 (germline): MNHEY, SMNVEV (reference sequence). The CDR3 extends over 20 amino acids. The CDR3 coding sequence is TGTGCCAGCAGTTTAAAAGTCAGGGGGCAGGCGGACCCTAGCACAGATACGCAGTATTTT. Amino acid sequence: CASSLKVRGQADPSTDTQYF.

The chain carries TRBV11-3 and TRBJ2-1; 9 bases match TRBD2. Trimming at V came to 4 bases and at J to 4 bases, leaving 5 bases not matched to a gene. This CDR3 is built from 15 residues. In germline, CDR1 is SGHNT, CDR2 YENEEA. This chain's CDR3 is CASSSGLASYNEQFF. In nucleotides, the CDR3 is TGTGCCAGCAGCTCGGGACTAGCCAGTTACAATGAGCAGTTCTTC.

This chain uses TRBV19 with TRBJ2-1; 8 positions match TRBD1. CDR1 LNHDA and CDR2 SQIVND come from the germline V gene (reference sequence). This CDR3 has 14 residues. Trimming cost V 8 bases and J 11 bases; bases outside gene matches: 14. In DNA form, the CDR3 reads TGTGCCAGTGTCCCAGGGGACAGGCCCTGGCAGCAGTTCTTC. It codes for CASVPGDRPWQQFF.

The CDR3 DNA is TGTGCCAGCAGCCCCCCCTCAAGCGGGGTGTCCTACGAGCAGTACTTC. Amino acids: CASSPPSSGVSYEQYF. The gene calls are TRBV28 and TRBJ2-7, with 7 bases identical to TRBD2. This CDR3 region has 16 residues. The V gene end was trimmed by 6 bases and the J gene end by 1 base; junction bases not matched to a gene: 12. Germline CDR1 reads MDHEN; CDR2 reads SYDVKM.

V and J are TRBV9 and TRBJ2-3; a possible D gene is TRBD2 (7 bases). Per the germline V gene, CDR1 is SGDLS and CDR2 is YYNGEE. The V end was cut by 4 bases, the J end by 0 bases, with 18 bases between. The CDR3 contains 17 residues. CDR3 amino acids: CASSLWGEGVSTDTQYF. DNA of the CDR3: TGTGCCAGCAGCCTTTGGGGGGAGGGGGTGAGCACAGATACGCAGTATTTT. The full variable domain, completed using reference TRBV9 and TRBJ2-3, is DSGVTQTPKHLITATGQRVTLRCSPRSGDLSVYWYQQSLDQGLQFLIQYYNGEERAKGNILERFSAQQFPDLHSELNLSSLELGDSALYFCASSLWGEGVSTDTQYFGPGTRLTVL.

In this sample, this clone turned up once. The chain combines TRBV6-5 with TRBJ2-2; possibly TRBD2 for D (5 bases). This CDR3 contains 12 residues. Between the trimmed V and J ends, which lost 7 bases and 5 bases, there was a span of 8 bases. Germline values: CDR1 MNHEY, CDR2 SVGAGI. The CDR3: CASKRETGELFF. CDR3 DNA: TGTGCCAGCAAGAGGGAAACCGGGGAGCTGTTTTTT.

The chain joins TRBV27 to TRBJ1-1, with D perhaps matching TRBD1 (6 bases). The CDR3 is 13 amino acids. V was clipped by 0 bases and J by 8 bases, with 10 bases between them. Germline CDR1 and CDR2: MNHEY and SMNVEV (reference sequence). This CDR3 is CASSLSRGGEAFF. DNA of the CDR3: TGTGCCAGCAGTTTATCCAGGGGTGGGGAAGCTTTCTTT.

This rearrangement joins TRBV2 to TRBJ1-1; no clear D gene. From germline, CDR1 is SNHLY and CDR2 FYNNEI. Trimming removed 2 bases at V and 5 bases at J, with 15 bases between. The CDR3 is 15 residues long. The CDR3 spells CASSESGTGRTEAFF. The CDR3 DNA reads TGTGCCAGCAGTGAATCTGGCACCGGGAGGACTGAAGCTTTCTTT.

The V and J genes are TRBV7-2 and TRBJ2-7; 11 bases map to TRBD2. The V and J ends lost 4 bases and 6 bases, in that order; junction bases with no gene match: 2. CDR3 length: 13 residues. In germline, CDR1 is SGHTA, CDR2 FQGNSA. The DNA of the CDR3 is TGTGCCAGCAGCTCCGGGACTAGCGGCGAGCAGTACTTC. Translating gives CASSSGTSGEQYF.

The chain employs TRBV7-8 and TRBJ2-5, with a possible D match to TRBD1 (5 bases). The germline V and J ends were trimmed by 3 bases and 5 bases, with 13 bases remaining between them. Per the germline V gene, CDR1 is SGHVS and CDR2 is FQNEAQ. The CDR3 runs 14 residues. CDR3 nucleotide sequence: TGTGCCAGCAGCTTTACAGGAATTGGGGAGACCCAGTACTTC. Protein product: CASSFTGIGETQYF.

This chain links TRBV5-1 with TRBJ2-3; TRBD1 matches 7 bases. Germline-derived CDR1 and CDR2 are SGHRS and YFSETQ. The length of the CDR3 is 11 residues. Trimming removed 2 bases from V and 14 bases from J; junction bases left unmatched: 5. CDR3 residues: CASSLQGYAYF. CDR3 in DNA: TGCGCCAGCAGCTTACAGGGGTACGCGTATTTT. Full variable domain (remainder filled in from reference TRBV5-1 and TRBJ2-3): KAGVTQTPRYLIKTRGQQVTLSCSPISGHRSVSWYQQTPGQGLQFLFEYFSETQRNKGNFPGRFSGRQFSNSRSEMNVSTLELGDSALYLCASSLQGYAYFGPGTRLTVL.

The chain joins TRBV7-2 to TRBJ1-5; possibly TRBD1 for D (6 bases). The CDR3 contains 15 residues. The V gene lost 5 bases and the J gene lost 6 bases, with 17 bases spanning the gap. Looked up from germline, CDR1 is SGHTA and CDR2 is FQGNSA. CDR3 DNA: TGTGCCAGCAGCCTGACTCAGGGGTGGGGTCAGCCCCAGCATTTT. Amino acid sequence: CASSLTQGWGQPQHF. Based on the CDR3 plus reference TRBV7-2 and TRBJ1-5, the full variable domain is GAGVSQSPSNKVTEKGKDVELRCDPISGHTALYWYRQSLGQGLEFLIYFQGNSAPDKSGLPSDRFSAERTGGSVSTLTIQRTQQEDSAVYLCASSLTQGWGQPQHFGDGTRLSIL.

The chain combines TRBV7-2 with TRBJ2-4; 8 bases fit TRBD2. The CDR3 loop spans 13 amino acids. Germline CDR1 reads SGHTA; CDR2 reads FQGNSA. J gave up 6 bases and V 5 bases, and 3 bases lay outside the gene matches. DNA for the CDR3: TGTGCCAGCAGCGACGGGAGGGGAAACATTCAGTACTTC. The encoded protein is CASSDGRGNIQYF.

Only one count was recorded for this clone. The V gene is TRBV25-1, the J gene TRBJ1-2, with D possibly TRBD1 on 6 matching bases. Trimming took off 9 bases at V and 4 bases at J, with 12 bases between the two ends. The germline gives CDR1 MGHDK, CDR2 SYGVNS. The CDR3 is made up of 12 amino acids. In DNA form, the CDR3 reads TGTGCCAGTGGGAGGGGGACCTATGGCTACACCTTC. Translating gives CASGRGTYGYTF.

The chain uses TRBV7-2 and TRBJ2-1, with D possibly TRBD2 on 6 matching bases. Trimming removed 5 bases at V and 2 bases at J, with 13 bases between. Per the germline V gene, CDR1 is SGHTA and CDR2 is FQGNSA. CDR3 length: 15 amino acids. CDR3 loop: CASSPTSFTYNEQFF. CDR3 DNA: TGTGCCAGCAGCCCGACTAGTTTTACCTACAATGAGCAGTTCTTC.

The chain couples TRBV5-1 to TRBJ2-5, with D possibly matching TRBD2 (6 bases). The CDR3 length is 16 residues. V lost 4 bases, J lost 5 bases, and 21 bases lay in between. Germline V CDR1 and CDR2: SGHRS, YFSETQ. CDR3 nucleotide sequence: TGCGCCAGCAGCCCAGCTGGCGGACTTGGGGGGGAGACCCAGTACTTC. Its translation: CASSPAGGLGGETQYF.

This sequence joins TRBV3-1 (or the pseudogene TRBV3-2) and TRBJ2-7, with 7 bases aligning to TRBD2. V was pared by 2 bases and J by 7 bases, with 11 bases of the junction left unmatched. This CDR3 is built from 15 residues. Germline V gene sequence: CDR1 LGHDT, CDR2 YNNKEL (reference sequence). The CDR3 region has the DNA TGTGCCAGCAGCCAATCTCTAGCGGCGACTGGAGAGCAGTACTTC. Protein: CASSQSLAATGEQYF.

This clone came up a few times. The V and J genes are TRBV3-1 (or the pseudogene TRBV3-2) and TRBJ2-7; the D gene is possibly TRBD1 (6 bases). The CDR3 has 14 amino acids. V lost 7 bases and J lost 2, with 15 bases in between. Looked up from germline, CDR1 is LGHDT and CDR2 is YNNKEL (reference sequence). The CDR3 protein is CASIMQGFPYEQYF. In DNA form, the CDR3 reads TGTGCCAGCATTATGCAGGGGTTCCCCTACGAGCAGTACTTC.

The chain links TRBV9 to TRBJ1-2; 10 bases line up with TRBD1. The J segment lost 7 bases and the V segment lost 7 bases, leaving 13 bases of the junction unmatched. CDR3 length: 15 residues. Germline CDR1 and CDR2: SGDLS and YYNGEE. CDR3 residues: CASGQGGLPYSGYTF. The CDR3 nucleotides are TGTGCCAGCGGACAGGGGGGCCTCCCGTATTCTGGCTACACCTTC.

The CDR3 nucleotides read TGTGCCAGCAGTTTGGGGGGACAGCGATCCTATGGCTACACCTTC. This encodes CASSLGGQRSYGYTF. V gene TRBV28 combines with J gene TRBJ1-2; 7 bases align to TRBD1. After removal of 3 bases from V and 4 bases from J, the junction contained 8 bases not matched to a gene. The CDR3 contains 15 residues. The germline gives CDR1 MDHEN, CDR2 SYDVKM.

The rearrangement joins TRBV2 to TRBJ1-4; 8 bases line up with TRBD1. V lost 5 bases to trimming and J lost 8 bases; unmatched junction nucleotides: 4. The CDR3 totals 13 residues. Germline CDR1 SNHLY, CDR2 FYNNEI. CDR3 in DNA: TGTGCCAGCAGTCCCAGGGGGCAAGAAAAACTGTTTTTT. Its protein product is CASSPRGQEKLFF.

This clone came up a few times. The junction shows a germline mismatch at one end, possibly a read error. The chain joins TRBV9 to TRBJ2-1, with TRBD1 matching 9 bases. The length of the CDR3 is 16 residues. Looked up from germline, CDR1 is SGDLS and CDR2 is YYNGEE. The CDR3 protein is CASSATGQGAYDEQFF. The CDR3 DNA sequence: TGTGCCAGCAGCGCCACGGGACAGGGAGCCTACGATGAGCAGTTCTTC.

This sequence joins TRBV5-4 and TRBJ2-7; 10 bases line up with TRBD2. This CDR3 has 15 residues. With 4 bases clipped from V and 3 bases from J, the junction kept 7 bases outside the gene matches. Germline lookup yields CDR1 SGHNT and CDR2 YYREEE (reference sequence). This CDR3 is CASSIGTSEIYEQYF. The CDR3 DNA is TGTGCCAGCAGCATCGGGACTAGCGAGATCTACGAGCAGTACTTC.

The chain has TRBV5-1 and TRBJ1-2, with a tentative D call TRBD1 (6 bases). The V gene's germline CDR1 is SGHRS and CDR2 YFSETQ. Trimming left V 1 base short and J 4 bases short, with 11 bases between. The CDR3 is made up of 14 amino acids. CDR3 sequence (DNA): TGCGCCAGCAGCTTGACAGGGACCTCCTATGGCTACACCTTC. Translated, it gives CASSLTGTSYGYTF.

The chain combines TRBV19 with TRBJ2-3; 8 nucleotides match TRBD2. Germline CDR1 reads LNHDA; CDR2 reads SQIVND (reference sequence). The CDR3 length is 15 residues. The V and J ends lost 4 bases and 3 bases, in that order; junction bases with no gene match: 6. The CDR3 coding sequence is TGTGCCAGTAGTAGCACGGGGGGGAATACAGATACGCAGTATTTT. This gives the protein CASSSTGGNTDTQYF.